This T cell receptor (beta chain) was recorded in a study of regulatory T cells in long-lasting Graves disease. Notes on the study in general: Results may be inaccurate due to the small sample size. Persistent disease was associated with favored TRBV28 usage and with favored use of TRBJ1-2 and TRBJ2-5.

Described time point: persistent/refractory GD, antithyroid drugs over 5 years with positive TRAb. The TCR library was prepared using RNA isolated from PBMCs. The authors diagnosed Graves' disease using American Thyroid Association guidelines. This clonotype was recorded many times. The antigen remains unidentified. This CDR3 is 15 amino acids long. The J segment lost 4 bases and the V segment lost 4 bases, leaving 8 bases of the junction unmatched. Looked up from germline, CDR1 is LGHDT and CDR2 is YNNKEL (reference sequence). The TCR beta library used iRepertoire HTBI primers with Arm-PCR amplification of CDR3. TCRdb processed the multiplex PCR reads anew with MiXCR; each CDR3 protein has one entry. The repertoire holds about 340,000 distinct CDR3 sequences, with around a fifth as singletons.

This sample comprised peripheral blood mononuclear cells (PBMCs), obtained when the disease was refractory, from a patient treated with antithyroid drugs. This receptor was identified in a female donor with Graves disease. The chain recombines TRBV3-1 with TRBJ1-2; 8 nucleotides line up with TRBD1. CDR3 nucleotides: TGTGCCAGCAGCCCAGGACAGGGCCTTGTCTATGGCTACACCTTC. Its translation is CASSPGQGLVYGYTF.